This TCR beta chain was documented in a study of T cells after yellow fever vaccination (dated by TCRdb to the late 2010s). Regarding the complete study: The SMART-Seq v4 Ultra Low Input RNA kit was used to prepare libraries from fractions with low cell numbers. Bulk TCR alpha and beta repertoires were sequenced longitudinally to track T-cell clones before and after primary and booster YFV17D yellow fever vaccination. Two healthy male donors, one aged 18 to 30 and one aged 30 to 40 years, made up the cohort. Blood was drawn at multiple timepoints before and after primary and secondary immunization, with bulk PBMC replicates and cell subsets isolated.

V drops 2 bases and J drops 5 bases, leaving 7 bases in between. CDR1 MNHEY and CDR2 SVGEGT are derived from the germline V gene. Inclusive of the bounding cysteine and phenylalanine, the CDR3 is 13 residues long. The entry retains the CDR3 DNA only, 39 bases that are in frame from base 1. This clonotype was observed at least ten times. Its antigen is unknown. Per-nucleotide qualities are absent, and no much larger clonotype sits a single base away. These reads were obtained on an Illumina NovaSeq 6000. Synthesis of TCR cDNA relied on 5'RACE template switching, a step that introduced a universal primer site along with unique molecular identifiers. cDNA synthesis was primed from both the TCR alpha and TCR beta constant segments. Libraries were amplified in two PCR steps, with sample barcodes and sequencing adapters added in the second step. Sequencing of libraries was done on Illumina HiSeq 2500 (2x100 bp) or NovaSeq (2x150 bp). The study's processing was this. MIGEC handled demultiplexing of reads and collapsing into UMI consensus sequences, while MiXCR performed V(D)J alignment. Vaccine-responding clonotypes were defined with edgeR using replicate PBMC samples, requiring FDR below 0.01 and a log2 fold change above 5 up to day 15. Bulk clonotypes were assigned CD4 or CD8 identity according to which sequenced CD4 or CD8 repertoire held them at higher abundance. The public reads were reanalyzed by TCRdb: fastp trimming at Q25, MiXCR alignment, in-frame beta chains only. Each record represents a unique CDR3 protein, reported with the most common genes and DNA among its rows. What appears here as the V and J calls and clone size reflects TCRdb's work, not the paper's. For this sample there are roughly 350,000 distinct CDR3 sequences; roughly 4.3% appear just once. The top ten hold approximately 23% of the sample.

Findings and caveats that apply to the study as a whole: A small share of clonotypes occurred in both CD4 and CD8 compartments, likely arising from convergent recombination. Most clones expanded after primary vaccination were re-detected after the booster (96% of CD4 and roughly 85% of CD8), suggesting broad memory maintenance. Computational filtering was required because FACS-sorted repertoires could contain abundant contaminating clonotypes from the bulk population. Compared with the primary T-cell response, the secondary T-cell response was weaker but faster, peaking on day 5 rather than day 15. The study included only a couple of donors, which limits how far the findings can be generalized.

Sample treatment or condition, as interpreted from the label and publication: live attenuated yellow fever vaccine strain. At each blood-draw timepoint, two biological replicates of bulk PBMCs were collected. PBMCs were isolated from peripheral blood using a standard Ficoll-Paque protocol. TriZol was used to extract RNA from bulk PBMCs, from CD4 and CD8 fractions, and from dextramer-positive and dextramer-negative fractions. The sequencing here drew on PBMCs, taken 5 days after the yellow fever booster vaccination. The chain links TRBV6-2 or TRBV6-3 with TRBJ2-1; no D segment can be confidently identified. The TCR was taken from a young man who received the YFV17D yellow fever vaccine. The CDR3 reads as follows: CASSYRENNEQFF. Read as DNA, the sequence is TGTGCCAGCAGTTACAGGGAAAACAATGAGCAGTTCTTC.